The text below deals with one T cell receptor beta chain. As yet, its antigen is unknown. This specimen comes from a study of shared clonotypes between healthy human individuals. Genomic DNA of every subset was divided equally among multiple immunoSEQ plates. The assay was immunoSEQ multiplex PCR, and TCRdb's table has in-frame clones only and misses some. This table has 2 million to 2.5 million clones, about 92% appearing once. The V end was cut by 3 bases, the J end by 4 bases, with 16 bases between. The CDR3 spans 15 residues. Germline-derived CDR1 and CDR2 are SGHRS and YFSETQ. General observations from the study: On the whole, naive subsets had larger estimated richness than memory subsets had.

The sequencing input was naive CD4+ T cells from PBMCs. Subset noted: CD45RA+ positively selected. The sequence was collected from a man aged 18-30 years in good health. Some clones in this sample may be carry-over from other donors' samples. This chain connects TRBV5-1 to TRBJ1-1; D remains unclear. The CDR3 coding sequence is TGCGCCAGCAGCTCCTTAGAAGGGTCGAGCACTGAAGCTTTCTTT. Protein sequence: CASSSLEGSSTEAFF.